The 28 T cell receptor beta chains below come from one sample, sequenced in a study of blood T cell repertoires in COVID-19. Sequenced by immunoSEQ multiplex PCR; TCRdb stores in-frame clones only, minus some. The table has roughly 100,000 clones, 89% seen once; the top ten hold 3% to 3.5%. Sequenced: peripheral blood. The receptors stem from a woman aged 65 to 85 with acute or convalescent COVID-19.

The chain joins TRBV2 to TRBJ2-3; 15 nucleotides match TRBD2. The CDR3 has 18 residues. V was pared by 6 bases and J by 0 bases, with 7 bases of the junction left unmatched. Germline lookup yields CDR1 SNHLY and CDR2 FYNNEI. The CDR3 DNA reads as TGTGCCAGCAGGAGGGGACTAGCGGGAGGTGTAAGCACAGATACGCAGTATTTT. Translating it yields CASRRGLAGGVSTDTQYF.

The chain links TRBV7-9 to TRBJ1-1, with 10 bases matching TRBD1. CDR1 is SEHNR, CDR2 FQNEAQ, per germline (reference sequence). Trimming removed 6 bases from V and 11 bases from J; junction bases left unmatched: 18. This CDR3 contains 16 residues. This chain's CDR3 is CASSSTGGFLALRAFF. The CDR3 DNA sequence: TGTGCCAGCAGTTCGACAGGGGGCTTTTTGGCACTTCGGGCTTTCTTT.

V gene TRBV19 combines with J gene TRBJ2-7; D perhaps matches TRBD2 (6 bases). The CDR3 sequence is 15 residues long. The V gene's germline CDR1 is LNHDA and CDR2 SQIVND (reference sequence). The V and J ends lost 1 base and 3 bases respectively, with 13 bases between them. Here the CDR3 DNA reads TGTGCCAGTAGTATAGCCGTGGGAGGTCGCTACGAGCAGTACTTC. Translation gives CASSIAVGGRYEQYF. Using reference TRBV19 and TRBJ2-7 for the parts outside the CDR3, the full variable domain is DGGITQSPKYLFRKEGQNVTLSCEQNLNHDAMYWYRQDPGQGLRLIYYSQIVNDFQKGDIAEGYSVSREKKESFPLTVTSAQKNPTAFYLCASSIAVGGRYEQYFGPGTRLTVT.

This chain connects TRBV11-2 to TRBJ1-4, with TRBD1 identical over 10 bases. The ends lost 1 base at V and 0 bases at J; junction bases unmatched: 8. This CDR3 has 19 amino acids. Per the germline V gene, CDR1 is SGHAT and CDR2 is FQNNGV. CDR3 coding DNA: TGTGCCAGCAGCTTAGTCCGAGACAGGGGGCGAGCAACTAATGAAAAACTGTTTTTT. Its protein is CASSLVRDRGRATNEKLFF.

The chain employs TRBV6-6 and TRBJ2-4; weak D call: TRBD2 (7 bases). The germline V and J ends were trimmed by 6 bases and 8 bases, with 14 bases remaining between them. The CDR3 is 13 residues long. CDR1 and CDR2 (germline): MNHNY, SVGAGI (reference sequence). The CDR3: CASRLGGADIQYF. The CDR3 coding sequence is TGTGCCAGCAGGCTAGGGGGGGCGGACATTCAGTACTTC.

This rearrangement joins TRBV2 to TRBJ2-5, with TRBD1 as a possible D gene (6 bases). Germline V lookup: CDR1 SNHLY, CDR2 FYNNEI. CDR3 length: 13 amino acids. With 7 bases removed from V and 4 bases from J, the gap between germline ends came to 13 bases. CDR3: CASIRSGAETQYF. CDR3 sequence (DNA): TGTGCCAGCATTCGATCAGGGGCAGAGACCCAGTACTTC.

The chain has TRBV2 and TRBJ2-3; D is uncertain. The CDR3 extends over 13 amino acids. The germline gives CDR1 SNHLY, CDR2 FYNNEI. V was clipped by 8 bases and J by 2 bases, with 11 bases between them. CDR3: CASHRGPTDTQYF. In nucleotides, the CDR3 is TGTGCCAGCCACCGCGGTCCCACAGATACGCAGTATTTT.

On this clone itself: A junction boundary mismatches the germline segment, possibly from a read error. The rearrangement joins TRBV19 to TRBJ2-2, with D maybe TRBD2 (6 bases). CDR1 and CDR2 from the germline V gene are LNHDA and SQIVND (reference sequence). The CDR3 totals 14 residues. CDR3 region: CATMDWPNTGGLFF. In DNA form, the CDR3 reads TGTGCCACCATGGACTGGCCGAACACCGGGGGGCTGTTTTTT. Filled out from reference TRBV19 and TRBJ2-2, the complete variable domain reads DGGITQSPKYLFRKEGQNVTLSCEQNLNHDAMYWYRQDPGQGLRLIYYSQIVNDFQKGDIAEGYSVSREKKESFPLTVTSAQKNPTAFYLCATMDWPNTGGLFFGEGSRLTVL.

The rearrangement uses TRBV28 and TRBJ1-5, with D perhaps TRBD1 (6 bases). Per germline, CDR1 MDHEN and CDR2 SYDVKM. Trimming shortened V by 1 base and J by 3 bases, and 10 bases separated the two germline ends. The CDR3 has 15 amino acids. Written as DNA, the CDR3 is TGTGCCAGCAGTTTATACCCAGGGGCCAATCAGCCCCAGCATTTT. Translated: CASSLYPGANQPQHF.

J is TRBJ2-6 and V is TRBV19; the match to TRBD2 covers 8 bases. The V and J ends lost 5 bases and 3 bases, in that order; junction bases with no gene match: 9. CDR3 length: 17 amino acids. Germline V CDR1 and CDR2: LNHDA, SQIVND (reference sequence). Here the CDR3 DNA reads TGTGCCAGTAGTCTCTTACGGGAGGGGCGTGGGGCCAACGTCCTGACTTTC. This sequence encodes CASSLLREGRGANVLTF.

This chain links TRBV30 with TRBJ2-1; TRBD2 matches at 7 bases. V was pared by 3 bases and J by 9 bases, with 2 bases of the junction left unmatched. The CDR3 runs 11 residues. Germline assignment: CDR1 GTSNPN and CDR2 SVGIG (reference sequence). The chain's CDR3 is CAWRLAFEQFF. The CDR3 DNA follows: TGTGCCTGGAGACTAGCGTTTGAGCAGTTCTTC.

This chain uses TRBV28 with TRBJ2-1, with unresolved D. V was cut by 7 bases and J by 5 bases, with 12 bases left in between. This CDR3 region has 13 residues. Germline V gene lookup returns CDR1 MDHEN and CDR2 SYDVKM. CDR3 protein: CASNTMGHNEQFF. The DNA of the CDR3 is TGTGCCAGCAATACCATGGGCCACAATGAGCAGTTCTTC.

The chain uses TRBV27 and TRBJ1-2; D remains ambiguous. The ends were cut back, 5 bases at V and 6 bases at J, with 16 bases in the middle. The CDR3 has 14 amino acids. CDR1 MNHEY and CDR2 SMNVEV come from the germline V gene (reference sequence). The CDR3 sequence is CASSGSGRIDGYTF. CDR3 sequence (DNA): TGTGCCAGCAGTGGCTCCGGGAGAATTGATGGCTACACCTTC.

The rearrangement links TRBV14 to TRBJ1-1, with 7 bases aligning to TRBD1. V trimming: 4 bases; J trimming: 0 bases; junction bases outside the gene matches: 8. CDR1 SGHDN and CDR2 FVKESK come from the germline V gene. The CDR3 runs to 16 residues. The CDR3 DNA sequence: TGTGCCAGCAGCCGCCACAGGGGAACTCTGAACACTGAAGCTTTCTTT. It is translated as CASSRHRGTLNTEAFF. The full variable domain, its missing parts supplied by reference TRBV14 and TRBJ1-1, is EAGVTQFPSHSVIEKGQTVTLRCDPISGHDNLYWYRRVMGKEIKFLLHFVKESKQDESGMPNNRFLAERTGGTYSTLKVQPAELEDSGVYFCASSRHRGTLNTEAFFGQGTRLTVV.

This clone was observed a single time. The chain's CDR3 is CATRNSGSNEKLFF. As DNA, the CDR3 is TGTGCCACCAGGAACAGTGGAAGTAATGAAAAACTGTTTTTT. This rearrangement joins TRBV15 to TRBJ1-4, with D uncertain. This CDR3 contains 14 residues. Trimming pared 6 bases from V and 4 bases from J, leaving 12 bases between. CDR1 LNHNV and CDR2 YYDKDF come from the germline V gene (reference sequence).

A single count supports this clone. This chain connects TRBV28 to TRBJ1-2; 9 bases are shared with TRBD1. V dropped 4 bases and J dropped 2; count of bases not matched to a gene: 5. CDR1 is MDHEN, CDR2 SYDVKM, per germline. The CDR3 has 15 amino acids. The CDR3 spells CASSSPGTGNYGYTF. The CDR3 nucleotides are TGTGCCAGCAGTTCTCCCGGGACAGGGAACTATGGCTACACCTTC.

V is TRBV19 and J is TRBJ1-2, with D tentatively TRBD1 (6 bases). CDR1 LNHDA and CDR2 SQIVND come from the germline V gene (reference sequence). Trimming stripped 4 bases from V and 5 bases from J, with 11 bases between. The CDR3 is 13 amino acids. In DNA, the CDR3 is TGTGCCAGTAGTAAAGGGGGAGTTTATGGCTACACCTTC. Translated, it gives CASSKGGVYGYTF.

This clone appeared a single time. This CDR3 is CASSLSAGGGTEAFF. In DNA form, the CDR3 reads TGTGCCAGCAGTTTATCGGCGGGGGGAGGGACTGAAGCTTTCTTT. This sequence joins TRBV28 and TRBJ1-1, with D possibly matching TRBD1 (5 bases). Trimming took off 1 base at V and 5 bases at J, with 14 bases between the two ends. CDR3 length: 15 residues. The germline CDR1 and CDR2 sequences are MDHEN and SYDVKM.

V usage is TRBV10-3 and J usage is TRBJ2-5, with 12 bases identical to TRBD2. Germline V gene data show CDR1 as ENHRY and CDR2 as SYGVKD. The ends lost 0 bases at V and 2 bases at J; junction bases unmatched: 4. The CDR3 is 17 residues long. CDR3 in amino acids: CAISESAGLAGQETQYF. The CDR3 DNA sequence: TGTGCCATCAGTGAGTCAGCAGGACTAGCGGGACAAGAGACCCAGTACTTC.

This chain uses TRBV6-1 with TRBJ1-2; D remains unclear. Between the trimmed V and J ends, which lost 1 base and 1 base, there was a span of 10 bases. The CDR3 is 15 residues long. Germline values: CDR1 MNHNS, CDR2 SASEGT. The CDR3 DNA follows: TGTGCCAGCAGTGAAGGGCCGGGGAGTAACTATGGCTACACCTTC. This translates into CASSEGPGSNYGYTF.

This chain links TRBV7-9 with TRBJ2-2, with D perhaps matching TRBD1 (5 bases). CDR1 is SEHNR and CDR2 is FQNEAQ in the germline V gene (reference sequence). The CDR3 spans 13 residues. The ends were cut back, 4 bases at V and 6 bases at J, with 9 bases in the middle. For the CDR3, the DNA is TGTGCCAGCAGCTCACAGGTGGCCGGGGAGCTGTTTTTT. It is translated as CASSSQVAGELFF.

This rearrangement joins TRBV13 to TRBJ1-1; a possible D gene is TRBD1 (6 bases). The germline CDR1 and CDR2 sequences are PRHDT and FYEKMQ (reference sequence). CDR3 length equals 15 residues. Trimming removed 5 bases from V and 1 base from J, with 14 bases in between. CDR3 nucleotide sequence: TGTGCCAGCAGCCGCCCGGCAGGGGAGAACACTGAAGCTTTCTTT. It specifies CASSRPAGENTEAFF.

V gene TRBV30 combines with J gene TRBJ1-2, with TRBD1 matching over 8 bases. V dropped 0 bases and J dropped 1; count of bases not matched to a gene: 7. The CDR3 has 16 residues. Germline V gene data show CDR1 as GTSNPN and CDR2 as SVGIG (reference sequence). The CDR3 here is CAWSVYLTGDNYGYTF. The CDR3 DNA reads TGTGCCTGGAGTGTATATTTGACAGGGGATAACTATGGCTACACCTTC. Full variable domain (remainder filled in from reference TRBV30 and TRBJ1-2): SQTIHQWPATLVQPVGSPLSLECTVEGTSNPNLYWYRQAAGRGLQLLFYSVGIGQISSEVPQNLSASRPQDRQFILSSKKLLLSDSGFYLCAWSVYLTGDNYGYTFGSGTRLTVV.

The J gene is TRBJ2-3, the V gene TRBV27; 8 nucleotides match TRBD2. The CDR3 has 16 amino acids. Germline V gene lookup returns CDR1 MNHEY and CDR2 SMNVEV (reference sequence). Germline trimming cut 7 bases from V and 2 bases from J; bases unmatched to any gene: 11. CDR3 DNA sequence: TGTGCCAGCAACTTCGCTCTAGCGGGCATCACAGATACGCAGTATTTT. Translating gives CASNFALAGITDTQYF.

This clone was seen just once. The V call is TRBV18, the J call TRBJ1-6; D is perhaps TRBD1 (5 bases). The germline V gene has CDR1 KGHSH and CDR2 LQKENI. The V gene lost 2 bases and the J gene lost 5 bases, with 13 bases spanning the gap. The CDR3 is 16 amino acids. CDR3 amino acids: CASSPGGGFDNSPLHF. The DNA for the CDR3 is TGTGCCAGCTCACCAGGGGGGGGTTTCGATAATTCACCCCTCCACTTT.

Only a few counts were recorded for this clone. The CDR3, as DNA: TGTGCCAGCAGCTTAACGGGGTCCTACAATGAGCAGTTCTTC. The encoded protein is CASSLTGSYNEQFF. This sequence joins TRBV7-9 and TRBJ2-1; tentative D call: TRBD2 (5 bases). The V gene's germline CDR1 is SEHNR and CDR2 FQNEAQ (reference sequence). V was trimmed by 2 bases and J by 1 base, leaving 6 bases between them. The CDR3 loop spans 14 amino acids.

This rearrangement joins TRBV6-2 or TRBV6-3 to TRBJ1-5; possibly TRBD1 for D (5 bases). Germline CDR1 and CDR2: MNHEY and SVGEGT. There are 16 residues in the CDR3. V lost 5 bases and J 0 bases, leaving 14 bases between the germline ends. The CDR3 coding sequence is TGTGCCAGCAGTAGTACCGGCAGGGTTAGCAATCAGCCCCAGCATTTT. This translates into CASSSTGRVSNQPQHF.

The J gene is TRBJ1-6, the V gene TRBV6-5; 9 bases are shared with TRBD1. V lost 8 bases, J lost 7 bases, and 9 bases stayed unmatched. The germline gives CDR1 MNHEY, CDR2 SVGAGI. This CDR3 has 15 residues. CDR3 sequence reads: CASELSGTGNSPLHF. The CDR3 DNA sequence: TGTGCCAGCGAACTGTCCGGGACAGGGAATTCACCCCTCCACTTT.